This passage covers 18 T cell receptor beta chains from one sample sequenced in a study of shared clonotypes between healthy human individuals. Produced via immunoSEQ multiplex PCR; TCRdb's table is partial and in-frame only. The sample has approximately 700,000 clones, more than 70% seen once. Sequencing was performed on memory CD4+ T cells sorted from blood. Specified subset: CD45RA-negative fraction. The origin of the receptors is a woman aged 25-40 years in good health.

CDR3 nucleotides: TGTGCCAGCAGCTCGGTGCTAGCGGGAGAGGTTGAGACCCAGTACTTC. It codes for CASSSVLAGEVETQYF. The chain carries TRBV11-3 and TRBJ2-5, with 10 bases lining up with TRBD2. After removal of 4 bases from V and 5 bases from J, the junction contained 10 bases not matched to a gene. Germline values: CDR1 SGHNT, CDR2 YENEEA. The CDR3 runs 16 residues.

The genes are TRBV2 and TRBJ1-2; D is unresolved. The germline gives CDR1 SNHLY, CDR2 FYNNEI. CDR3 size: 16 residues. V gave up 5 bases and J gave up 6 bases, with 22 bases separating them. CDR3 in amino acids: CASSNRREKIHHGYTF. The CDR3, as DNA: TGTGCCAGCAGTAACCGCCGGGAAAAAATACACCATGGCTACACCTTC.

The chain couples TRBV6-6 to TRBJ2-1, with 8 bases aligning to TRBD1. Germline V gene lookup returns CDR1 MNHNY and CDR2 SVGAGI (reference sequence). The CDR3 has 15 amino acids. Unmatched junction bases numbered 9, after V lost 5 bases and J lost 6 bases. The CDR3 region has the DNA TGTGCCAGCAGTCACGGACAGGGTTACGGCAATGAGCAGTTCTTC. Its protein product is CASSHGQGYGNEQFF.

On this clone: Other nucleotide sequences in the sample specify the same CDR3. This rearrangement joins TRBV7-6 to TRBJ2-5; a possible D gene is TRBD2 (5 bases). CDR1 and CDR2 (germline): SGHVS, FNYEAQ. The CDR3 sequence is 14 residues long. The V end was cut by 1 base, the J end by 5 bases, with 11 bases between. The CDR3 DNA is TGTGCCAGCAGCTTAGGGCCTAGCCGGGAGACCCAGTACTTC. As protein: CASSLGPSRETQYF.

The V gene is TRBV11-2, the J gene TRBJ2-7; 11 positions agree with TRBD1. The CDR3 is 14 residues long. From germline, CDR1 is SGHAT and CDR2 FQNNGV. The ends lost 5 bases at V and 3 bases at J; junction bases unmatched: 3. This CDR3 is CASSRGTGGYEQYF. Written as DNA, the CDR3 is TGTGCCAGCAGCCGGGGGACAGGGGGCTACGAGCAGTACTTC.

CDR3 sequence (DNA): TGTGCCAGCAGTGACTTCAAGTCCCGGGGGATATACAATGAGCAGTTCTTC. It codes for CASSDFKSRGIYNEQFF. J is TRBJ2-1 and V is TRBV6-1; possible D gene TRBD2, 6 bases. Looked up from germline, CDR1 is MNHNS and CDR2 is SASEGT. The CDR3 consists of 17 residues. Trimming took 3 bases from V and 4 from J, leaving 19 bases between them.

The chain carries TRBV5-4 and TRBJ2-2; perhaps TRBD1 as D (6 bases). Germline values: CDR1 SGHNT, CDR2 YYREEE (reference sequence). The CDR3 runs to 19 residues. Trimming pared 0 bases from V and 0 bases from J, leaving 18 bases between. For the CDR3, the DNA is TGTGCCAGCAGCTTGGATACCGGGACACTCCCCTCGAACACCGGGGAGCTGTTTTTT. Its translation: CASSLDTGTLPSNTGELFF.

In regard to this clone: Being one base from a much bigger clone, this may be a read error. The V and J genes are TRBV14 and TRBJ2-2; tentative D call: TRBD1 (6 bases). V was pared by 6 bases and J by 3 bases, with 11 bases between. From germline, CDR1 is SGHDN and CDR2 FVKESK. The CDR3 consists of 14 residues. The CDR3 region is CASRGAGDTGELFF. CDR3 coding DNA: TGTGCCAGCAGGGGGGCAGGGGACACCGGGGAGCTGTTTTTT.

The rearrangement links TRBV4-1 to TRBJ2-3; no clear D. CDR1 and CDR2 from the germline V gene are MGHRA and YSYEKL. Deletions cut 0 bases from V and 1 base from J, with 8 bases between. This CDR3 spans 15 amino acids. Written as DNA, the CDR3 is TGCGCCAGCAGCCAAGATACTCATGGCACAGATACGCAGTATTTT. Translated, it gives CASSQDTHGTDTQYF.

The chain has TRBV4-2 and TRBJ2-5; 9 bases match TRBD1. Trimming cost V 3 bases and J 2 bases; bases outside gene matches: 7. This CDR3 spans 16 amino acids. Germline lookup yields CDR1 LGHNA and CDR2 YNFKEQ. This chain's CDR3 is CASSQVDRGIQETQYF. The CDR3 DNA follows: TGTGCCAGCAGCCAGGTGGACAGGGGAATACAAGAGACCCAGTACTTC.

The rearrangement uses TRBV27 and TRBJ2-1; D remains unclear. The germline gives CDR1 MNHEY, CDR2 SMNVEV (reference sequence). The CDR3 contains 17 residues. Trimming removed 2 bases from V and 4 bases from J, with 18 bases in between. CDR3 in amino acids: CASSLIVSRRRYNEQFF. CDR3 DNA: TGTGCCAGCAGTTTAATAGTGTCTCGGCGGAGATACAATGAGCAGTTCTTC.

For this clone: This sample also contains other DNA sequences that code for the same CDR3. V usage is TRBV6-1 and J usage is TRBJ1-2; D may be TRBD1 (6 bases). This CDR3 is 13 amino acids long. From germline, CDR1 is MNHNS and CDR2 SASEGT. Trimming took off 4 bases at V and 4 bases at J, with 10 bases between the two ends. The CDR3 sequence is CASSAQGGYGYTF. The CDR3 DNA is TGTGCCAGCAGTGCACAGGGAGGCTATGGCTACACCTTC.

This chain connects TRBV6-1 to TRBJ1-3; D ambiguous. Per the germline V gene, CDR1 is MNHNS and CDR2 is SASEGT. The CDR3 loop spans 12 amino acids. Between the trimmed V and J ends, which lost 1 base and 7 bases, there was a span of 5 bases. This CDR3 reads CASSEVGNTIYF. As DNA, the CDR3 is TGTGCCAGCAGTGAAGTAGGCAACACCATATATTTT.

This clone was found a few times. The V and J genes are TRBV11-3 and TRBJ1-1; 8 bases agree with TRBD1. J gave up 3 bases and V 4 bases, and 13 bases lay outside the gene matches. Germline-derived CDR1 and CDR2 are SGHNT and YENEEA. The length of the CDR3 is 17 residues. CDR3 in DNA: TGTGCCAGCAGCTCCTCCCCGGGACAGGCAGCGGACACTGAAGCTTTCTTT. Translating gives CASSSSPGQAADTEAFF.

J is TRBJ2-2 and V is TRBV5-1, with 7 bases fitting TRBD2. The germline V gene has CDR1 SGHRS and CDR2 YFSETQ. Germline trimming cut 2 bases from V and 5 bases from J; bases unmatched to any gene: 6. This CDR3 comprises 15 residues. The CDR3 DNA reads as TGCGCCAGCAGCTTCGGGGGGAGCCCAACCGGGGAGCTGTTTTTT. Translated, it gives CASSFGGSPTGELFF. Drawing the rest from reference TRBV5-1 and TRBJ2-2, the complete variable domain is KAGVTQTPRYLIKTRGQQVTLSCSPISGHRSVSWYQQTPGQGLQFLFEYFSETQRNKGNFPGRFSGRQFSNSRSEMNVSTLELGDSALYLCASSFGGSPTGELFFGEGSRLTVL.

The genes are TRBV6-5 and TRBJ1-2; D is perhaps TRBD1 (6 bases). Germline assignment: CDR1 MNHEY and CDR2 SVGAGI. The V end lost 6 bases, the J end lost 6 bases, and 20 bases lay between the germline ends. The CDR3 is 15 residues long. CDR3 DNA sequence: TGTGCCAGCAGCGGGATTGTATCCAGGGGACATGGCTACACCTTC. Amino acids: CASSGIVSRGHGYTF.

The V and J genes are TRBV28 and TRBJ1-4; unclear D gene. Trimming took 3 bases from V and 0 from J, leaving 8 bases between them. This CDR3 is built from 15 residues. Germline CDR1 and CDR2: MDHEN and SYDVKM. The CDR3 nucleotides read TGTGCCAGCAGTTTTTATAAACCAACTAATGAAAAACTGTTTTTT. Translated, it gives CASSFYKPTNEKLFF.

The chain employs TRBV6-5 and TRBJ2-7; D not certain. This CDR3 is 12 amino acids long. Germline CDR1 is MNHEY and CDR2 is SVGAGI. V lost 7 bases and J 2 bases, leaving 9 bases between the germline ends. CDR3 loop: CASMGGTYEQYF. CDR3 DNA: TGTGCCAGCATGGGCGGTACCTACGAGCAGTACTTC.